This record concerns one TCR beta chain sequence. Original analysis: Estimation of nucleated cell counts relied on the amplification of reference gene primers. Some clones are missing from TCRdb's copy, which holds only in-frame ones; the method was immunoSEQ multiplex PCR. That table furnishes V, J and clone size, whereas the DNA furnished D and trimming. The sample lists about 120,000 clones, 87% seen once, with less than 30% in the top ten. This entry comes from a study of blood T cell repertoires in COVID-19. About the research overall: Acute and convalescent COVID-19 specimens originated in the United States, Italy and Spain. T cells, B-cell-depleted T cells, or PBMCs provided the cDNA or gDNA that served as material.

The CDR3 is 16 residues long. Germline V gene lookup returns CDR1 SGHVS and CDR2 FQNEAQ. Trimming cost V 5 bases and J 5 bases; bases outside gene matches: 13. The sample comprised peripheral blood. The chain has TRBV7-8 and TRBJ2-3; 7 nucleotides line up with TRBD1. This receptor was identified in a woman between 70 and 85 years old with acute or convalescent COVID-19. CDR3 nucleotides: TGTGCCAGCAGCACCCCCAGGGACAGATCAGAAGATACGCAGTATTTT. Amino acid sequence: CASSTPRDRSEDTQYF.